Shown below are 19 T cell receptor beta chains from a single sample sequenced in a study of blood T cell repertoires in COVID-19 (dated by TCRdb to the early 2020s). The method was the immunoSEQ multiplex PCR assay. As stored in TCRdb, this immuneACCESS dataset retains in-frame rearrangements with V and J assigned. A fraction of the clones does not appear; measured against another copy, unresolved V genes explain less than half of the discrepancy, and the remainder lacks a known reason. Within this sample are about 240,000 clones, with 65% to 90% of them counted one time only. 4% to 5% of the sample lies in the top ten. Sequencing was performed on peripheral blood. The receptors derive from a woman aged 70-85 years with acute or convalescent COVID-19.

This chain links TRBV7-2 with TRBJ1-5, with D maybe TRBD1 (6 bases). The CDR3 is made up of 14 amino acids. Between the trimmed V and J ends, which lost 5 bases and 7 bases, there was a span of 15 bases. From germline, CDR1 is SGHTA and CDR2 FQGNSA. This CDR3 is CASSMTGESQPQHF. CDR3 nucleotides: TGTGCCAGCAGCATGACAGGAGAGTCACAGCCCCAGCATTTT.

This chain connects TRBV10-3 to TRBJ1-6; 10 nucleotides line up with TRBD1. J lost 8 bases, V lost 2 bases, and 6 bases had no gene match. This CDR3 contains 16 residues. Germline CDR1 ENHRY, CDR2 SYGVKD. This CDR3 is CAISEIPGTGDSPLHF. In DNA, the CDR3 is TGTGCCATCAGTGAGATCCCCGGGACAGGGGATTCACCCCTCCACTTT.

In this sample, this clone turned up many times. The chain employs TRBV6-5 and TRBJ1-1; D perhaps matches TRBD1 (5 bases). The CDR3 totals 12 residues. The V gene's germline CDR1 is MNHEY and CDR2 SVGAGI. The V and J ends lost 7 bases and 5 bases respectively, with 11 bases between them. This CDR3 is CASTGGWTEAFF. The DNA of the CDR3 is TGTGCCAGCACGGGGGGATGGACTGAAGCTTTCTTT.

The J gene is TRBJ2-2, the V gene TRBV7-7; 11 bases line up with TRBD1. V lost 6 bases, J lost 6 bases, and 3 bases stayed unmatched. The CDR3 spans 14 residues. The germline V gene encodes CDR1 SSHAT and CDR2 FNYEAQ (reference sequence). The CDR3 is CASRSGQGAGELFF. DNA for the CDR3: TGTGCCAGCAGATCGGGACAGGGGGCCGGGGAGCTGTTTTTT.

The genes are TRBV24-1 and TRBJ1-6; D not resolved. The CDR3 totals 16 residues. The ends were cut back, 3 bases at V and 9 bases at J, with 17 bases in the middle. Germline values: CDR1 KGHDR, CDR2 SFDVKD. CDR3 coding DNA: TGTGCCACCAGTGATCTCAATGTTTGGCGGAGTTCACCCCTCCACTTT. This sequence encodes CATSDLNVWRSSPLHF.

The chain employs TRBV30 and TRBJ1-2; the D gene is possibly TRBD1 (6 bases). This CDR3 has 14 amino acids. Looked up from germline, CDR1 is GTSNPN and CDR2 is SVGIG (reference sequence). Trimming removed 4 bases at V and 4 bases at J, with 16 bases between. The CDR3: CAWKRGGQGYGYTF. The CDR3 DNA follows: TGTGCCTGGAAAAGGGGGGGGCAAGGCTATGGCTACACCTTC. Using reference TRBV30 and TRBJ1-2 for the parts outside the CDR3, the full variable domain is SQTIHQWPATLVQPVGSPLSLECTVEGTSNPNLYWYRQAAGRGLQLLFYSVGIGQISSEVPQNLSASRPQDRQFILSSKKLLLSDSGFYLCAWKRGGQGYGYTFGSGTRLTVV.

The chain uses TRBV6-5 and TRBJ1-1; possible D gene TRBD1, 5 bases. Trimming removed 4 bases from V and 1 base from J, with 10 bases in between. Germline V gives CDR1 MNHEY, CDR2 SVGAGI. The CDR3 has 14 amino acids. The CDR3 spells CASSSPGGNTEAFF. Here the CDR3 DNA reads TGTGCCAGCAGTTCCCCGGGGGGGAACACTGAAGCTTTCTTT.

The chain combines TRBV11-3 with TRBJ2-1; D is perhaps TRBD1 (6 bases). The CDR3 length is 14 residues. Germline assignment: CDR1 SGHNT and CDR2 YENEEA. V lost 1 base to trimming and J lost 8 bases, with 12 bases between them. The CDR3 protein is CASSLGLGAHEQFF. The CDR3 coding sequence is TGTGCCAGCAGCTTAGGTCTGGGGGCACATGAGCAGTTCTTC. Filled out from reference TRBV11-3 and TRBJ2-1, the complete variable domain reads EAGVVQSPRYKIIEKKQPVAFWCNPISGHNTLYWYLQNLGQGPELLIRYENEEAVDDSQLPKDRFSAERLKGVDSTLKIQPAELGDSAVYLCASSLGLGAHEQFFGPGTRLTVL.

This clone has only a few counts. The chain is built from TRBV28 and TRBJ1-3; 8 nucleotides align to TRBD1. V shed 5 bases, J shed 0 bases, and the junction held 9 bases outside the gene matches. The CDR3 has 17 residues. The germline V gene encodes CDR1 MDHEN and CDR2 SYDVKM. CDR3 residues: CASSPGQGTSSGNTIYF. The CDR3 coding sequence is TGTGCCAGCAGTCCCGGACAGGGAACGAGCTCTGGAAACACCATATATTTT.

The J gene is TRBJ1-4, the V gene TRBV19, with a tentative D call TRBD1 (6 bases). Looked up from germline, CDR1 is LNHDA and CDR2 is SQIVND (reference sequence). Trimming pared 6 bases from V and 3 bases from J, leaving 14 bases between. The CDR3 runs to 15 residues. CDR3 nucleotides: TGTGCCAGTAGACCTACAGGGACGCCTAATGAAAAACTGTTTTTT. It yields the protein CASRPTGTPNEKLFF.

CDR3 sequence reads: CASRLGQGSGNTIYF. The CDR3 DNA sequence: TGTGCCAGCAGACTGGGACAGGGGAGCGGAAACACCATATATTTT. V usage is TRBV28 and J usage is TRBJ1-3, with 10 bases identical to TRBD1. Germline V CDR1 and CDR2: MDHEN, SYDVKM. Losses at the gene ends were 6 bases for V and 4 bases for J; bases not matched to a gene: 6. The CDR3 covers 15 residues.

V gene TRBV16 combines with J gene TRBJ2-3; 7 bases line up with TRBD1. CDR1 KGHSY and CDR2 FQNENV come from the germline V gene. Trimming took 2 bases from V and 3 from J; bases not matched to a gene: 5. The CDR3 runs 15 residues. The CDR3 sequence: CASSQKGQTTDTQYF. Written as DNA, the CDR3 is TGTGCCAGCAGCCAAAAGGGACAGACTACAGATACGCAGTATTTT.

The chain couples TRBV28 to TRBJ1-3; TRBD1 might be the D (5 bases). CDR3 length equals 16 residues. V lost 6 bases to trimming and J lost 1 base, with 16 bases between them. The germline gives CDR1 MDHEN, CDR2 SYDVKM. The CDR3 DNA sequence: TGTGCCAGCAGCCCTGGGGGGGATTTATCTGGAAACACCATATATTTT. It encodes CASSPGGDLSGNTIYF.

The V and J genes are TRBV6-5 and TRBJ1-3; TRBD1 aligns across 8 bases. CDR1 and CDR2 from the germline V gene are MNHEY and SVGAGI. V shed 8 bases, J shed 2 bases, and the junction held 5 bases outside the gene matches. The CDR3 spans 14 residues. In nucleotides, the CDR3 is TGTGCCAGCGTGGACAGGGAAACTGGAAACACCATATATTTT. This encodes CASVDRETGNTIYF.

V usage is TRBV5-1 and J usage is TRBJ2-1, with 8 nucleotides matching TRBD2. The V and J ends lost 5 bases and 7 bases, in that order; junction bases with no gene match: 8. CDR3 length: 14 amino acids. From germline, CDR1 is SGHRS and CDR2 YFSETQ. This chain's CDR3 is CASSRGGVANEQFF. The CDR3, as DNA: TGCGCCAGCAGTCGGGGGGGAGTAGCTAATGAGCAGTTCTTC.

CDR3 amino acids: CASCTSGGPGNTIYF. The CDR3 nucleotides read TGCGCCAGCTGTACATCGGGGGGGCCAGGAAACACCATATATTTT. This chain uses TRBV5-1 with TRBJ1-3, with a weak D call TRBD1 (6 bases). Germline V gene sequence: CDR1 SGHRS, CDR2 YFSETQ. Trimming shortened V by 7 bases and J by 4 bases, and 18 bases separated the two germline ends. The CDR3 is made up of 15 amino acids.

The gene calls are TRBV24-1 and TRBJ2-1; 13 positions agree with TRBD2. CDR3 length: 16 amino acids. The J segment lost 5 bases and the V segment lost 4 bases, leaving 4 bases of the junction unmatched. CDR1 and CDR2 (germline): KGHDR, SFDVKD. DNA for the CDR3: TGTGCCACCAGTGACAGACTAGCGGGGGGTGACAATGAGCAGTTCTTC. Protein: CATSDRLAGGDNEQFF.

V usage is TRBV20-1 and J usage is TRBJ1-6; a weak D match, TRBD1 (5 bases). Trimming took off 4 bases at V and 8 bases at J, with 21 bases between the two ends. Germline V lookup: CDR1 DFQATT, CDR2 SNEGSKA (reference sequence). The CDR3 totals 16 residues. This CDR3 reads CSATDDGRRGDSPLHF. In DNA form, the CDR3 reads TGCAGTGCTACTGACGACGGGAGACGGGGGGATTCACCCCTCCACTTT.

This chain uses TRBV2 with TRBJ2-5, with D unresolved. The CDR3 has 12 amino acids. The germline V and J ends were trimmed by 3 bases and 1 base, with 3 bases remaining between them. From germline, CDR1 is SNHLY and CDR2 FYNNEI. In DNA, the CDR3 is TGTGCCAGCAGTGATCTCCAAGAGACCCAGTACTTC. Translating gives CASSDLQETQYF.